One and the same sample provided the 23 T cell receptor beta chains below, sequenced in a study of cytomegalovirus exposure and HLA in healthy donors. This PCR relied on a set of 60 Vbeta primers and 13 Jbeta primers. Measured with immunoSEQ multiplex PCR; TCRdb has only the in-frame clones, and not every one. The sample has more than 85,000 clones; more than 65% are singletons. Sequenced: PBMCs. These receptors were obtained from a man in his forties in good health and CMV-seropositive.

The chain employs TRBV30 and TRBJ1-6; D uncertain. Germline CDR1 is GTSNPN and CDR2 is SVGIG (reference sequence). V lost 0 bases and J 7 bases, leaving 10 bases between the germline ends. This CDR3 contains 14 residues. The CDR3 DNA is TGTGCCTGGAGTGTGGAGACGGGAAATTCACCCCTCCACTTT. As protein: CAWSVETGNSPLHF. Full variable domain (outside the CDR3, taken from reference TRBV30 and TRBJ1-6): SQTIHQWPATLVQPVGSPLSLECTVEGTSNPNLYWYRQAAGRGLQLLFYSVGIGQISSEVPQNLSASRPQDRQFILSSKKLLLSDSGFYLCAWSVETGNSPLHFGNGTRLTVT.

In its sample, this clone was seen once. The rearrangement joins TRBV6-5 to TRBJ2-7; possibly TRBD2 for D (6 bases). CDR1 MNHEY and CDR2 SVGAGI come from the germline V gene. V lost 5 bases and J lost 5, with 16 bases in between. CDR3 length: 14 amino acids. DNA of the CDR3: TGTGCCAGCAGTGACGGGCGGGAAGGCCACGAGCAGTACTTC. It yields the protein CASSDGREGHEQYF.

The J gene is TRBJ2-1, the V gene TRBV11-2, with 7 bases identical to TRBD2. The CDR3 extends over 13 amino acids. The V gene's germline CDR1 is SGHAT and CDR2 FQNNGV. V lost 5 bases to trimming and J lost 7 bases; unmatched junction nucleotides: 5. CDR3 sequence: CASSVLATNEQFF. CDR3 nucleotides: TGTGCCAGCAGCGTACTAGCGACAAATGAGCAGTTCTTC. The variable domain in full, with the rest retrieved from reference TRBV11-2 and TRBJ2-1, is EAGVAQSPRYKIIEKRQSVAFWCNPISGHATLYWYQQILGQGPKLLIQFQNNGVVDDSQLPKDRFSAERLKGVDSTLKIQPAKLEDSAVYLCASSVLATNEQFFGPGTRLTVL.

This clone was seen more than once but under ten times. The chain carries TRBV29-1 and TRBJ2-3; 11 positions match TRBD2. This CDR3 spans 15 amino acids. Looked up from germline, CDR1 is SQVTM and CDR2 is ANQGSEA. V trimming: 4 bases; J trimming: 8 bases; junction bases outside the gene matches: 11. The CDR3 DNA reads TGCAGCGTTGGGAGTATTAGCGGGAGGGGCCTTACGCAGTATTTT. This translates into CSVGSISGRGLTQYF.

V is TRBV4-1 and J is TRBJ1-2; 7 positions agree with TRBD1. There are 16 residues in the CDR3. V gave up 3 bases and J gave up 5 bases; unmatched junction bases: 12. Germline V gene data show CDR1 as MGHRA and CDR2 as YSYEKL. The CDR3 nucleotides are TGCGCCAGCAGCCAGGCTAGACAGGGCCCGTGGTATGGCTACACCTTC. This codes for CASSQARQGPWYGYTF.

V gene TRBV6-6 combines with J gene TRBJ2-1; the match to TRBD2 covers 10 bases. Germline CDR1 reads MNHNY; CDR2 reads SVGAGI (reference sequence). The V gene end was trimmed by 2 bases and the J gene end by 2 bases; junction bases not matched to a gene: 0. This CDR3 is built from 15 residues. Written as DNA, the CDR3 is TGTGCCAGCAGTTACACTAGCGGGGCCTACAATGAGCAGTTCTTC. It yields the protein CASSYTSGAYNEQFF.

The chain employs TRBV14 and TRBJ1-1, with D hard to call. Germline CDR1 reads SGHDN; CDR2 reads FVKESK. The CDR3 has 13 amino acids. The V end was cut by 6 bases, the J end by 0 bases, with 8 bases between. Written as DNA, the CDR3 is TGTGCCAGCAGTCTACTCGTGAACACTGAAGCTTTCTTT. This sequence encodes CASSLLVNTEAFF.

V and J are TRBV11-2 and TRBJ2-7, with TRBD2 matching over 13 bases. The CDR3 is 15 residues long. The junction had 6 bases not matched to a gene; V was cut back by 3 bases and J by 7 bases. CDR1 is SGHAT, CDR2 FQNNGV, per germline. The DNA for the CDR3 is TGTGCCAGCAGCTTCTCCGGGACTAGCGGGACAGAGCAGTACTTC. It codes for CASSFSGTSGTEQYF.

CDR3 in amino acids: CASSKDTTDPRGYNEQFF. In DNA, the CDR3 is TGTGCCAGCAGCAAAGATACAACAGACCCTAGGGGCTACAATGAGCAGTTCTTC. The chain couples TRBV21-1 to TRBJ2-1; the table's D call, TRBD1, has no DNA check behind it. TRBV21-1 is labeled a pseudogene. CDR3 length: 18 residues.

The CDR3 spells CASSGTSGVTDTQYF. Here the CDR3 DNA reads TGTGCCAGCAGCGGGACTAGCGGGGTAACAGATACGCAGTATTTT. The V call is TRBV9, the J call TRBJ2-3; 12 bases agree with TRBD2. The CDR3 is made up of 15 amino acids. Trimming removed 3 bases from V and 3 bases from J; junction bases left unmatched: 2. CDR1 SGDLS and CDR2 YYNGEE come from the germline V gene.

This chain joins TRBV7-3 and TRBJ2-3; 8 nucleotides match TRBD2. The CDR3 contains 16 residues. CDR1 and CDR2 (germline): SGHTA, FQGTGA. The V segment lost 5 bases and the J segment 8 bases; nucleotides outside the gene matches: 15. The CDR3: CASSQTGGGYNATQYF. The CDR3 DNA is TGTGCCAGCAGCCAGACTGGCGGGGGGTATAATGCTACGCAGTATTTT.

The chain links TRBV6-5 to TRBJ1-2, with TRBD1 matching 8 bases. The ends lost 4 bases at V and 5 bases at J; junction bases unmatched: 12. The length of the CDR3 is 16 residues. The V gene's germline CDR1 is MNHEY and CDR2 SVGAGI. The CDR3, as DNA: TGTGCCAGCAGTTGGGCCGGACAGGGAATACATTATGGCTACACCTTC. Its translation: CASSWAGQGIHYGYTF.

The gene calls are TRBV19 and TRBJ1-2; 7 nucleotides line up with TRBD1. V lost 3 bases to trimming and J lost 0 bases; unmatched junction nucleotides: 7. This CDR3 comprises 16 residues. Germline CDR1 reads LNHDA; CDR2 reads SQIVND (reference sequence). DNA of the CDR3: TGTGCCAGTAGTATGGTAGGGGGCGGCTCTAACTATGGCTACACCTTC. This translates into CASSMVGGGSNYGYTF.

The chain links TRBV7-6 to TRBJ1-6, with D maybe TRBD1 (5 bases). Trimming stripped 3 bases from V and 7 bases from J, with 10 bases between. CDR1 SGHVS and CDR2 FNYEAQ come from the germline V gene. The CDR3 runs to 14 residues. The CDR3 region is CASSFLTVNSPLHF. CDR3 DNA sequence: TGTGCCAGCAGCTTTTTGACAGTAAATTCACCCCTCCACTTT.

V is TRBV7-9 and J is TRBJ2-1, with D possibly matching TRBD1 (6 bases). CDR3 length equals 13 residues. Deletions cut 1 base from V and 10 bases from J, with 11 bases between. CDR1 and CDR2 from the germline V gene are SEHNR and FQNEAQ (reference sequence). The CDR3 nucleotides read TGTGCCAGCAGCTTAGTAGTAGGGGGAGAGCAGTTCTTC. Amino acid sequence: CASSLVVGGEQFF.

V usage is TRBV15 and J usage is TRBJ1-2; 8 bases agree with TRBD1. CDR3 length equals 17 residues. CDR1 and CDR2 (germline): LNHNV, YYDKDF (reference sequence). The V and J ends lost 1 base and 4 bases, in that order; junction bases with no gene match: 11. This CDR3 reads CATSRGDRISSSYGYTF. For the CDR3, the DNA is TGTGCCACCAGCAGAGGGGACAGGATATCTTCTTCCTATGGCTACACCTTC.

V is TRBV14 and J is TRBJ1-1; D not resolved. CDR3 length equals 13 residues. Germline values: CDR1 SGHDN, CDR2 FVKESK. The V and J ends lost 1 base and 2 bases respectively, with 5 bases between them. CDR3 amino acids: CASSQVRNTEAFF. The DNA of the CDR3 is TGTGCCAGCAGCCAAGTCCGTAACACTGAAGCTTTCTTT.

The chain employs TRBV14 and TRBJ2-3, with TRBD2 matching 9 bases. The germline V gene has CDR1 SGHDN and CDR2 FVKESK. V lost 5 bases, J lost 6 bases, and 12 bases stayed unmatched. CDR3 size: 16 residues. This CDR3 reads CASSERLAGVKDTQYF. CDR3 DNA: TGTGCCAGCAGCGAGAGATTAGCGGGAGTGAAGGATACGCAGTATTTT.

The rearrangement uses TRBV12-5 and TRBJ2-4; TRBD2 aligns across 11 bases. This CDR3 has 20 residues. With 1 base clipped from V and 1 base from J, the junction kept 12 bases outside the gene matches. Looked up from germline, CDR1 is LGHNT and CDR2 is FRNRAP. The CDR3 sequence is CASGLGQGATSGTAKNIQYF. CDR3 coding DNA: TGTGCTAGTGGTTTGGGGCAGGGGGCGACTAGCGGGACCGCCAAAAACATTCAGTACTTC.

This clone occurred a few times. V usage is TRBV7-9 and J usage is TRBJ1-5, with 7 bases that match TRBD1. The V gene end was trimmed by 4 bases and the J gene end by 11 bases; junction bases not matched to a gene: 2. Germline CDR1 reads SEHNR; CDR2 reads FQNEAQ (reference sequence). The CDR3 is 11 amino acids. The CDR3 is CASSSGGTQHF. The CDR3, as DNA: TGTGCCAGCAGCTCAGGGGGGACCCAGCATTTT.

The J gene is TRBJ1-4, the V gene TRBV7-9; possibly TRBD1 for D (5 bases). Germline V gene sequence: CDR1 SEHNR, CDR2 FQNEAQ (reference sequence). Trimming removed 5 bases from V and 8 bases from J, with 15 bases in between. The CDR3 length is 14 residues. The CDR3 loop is CASSRAGMGEKLFF. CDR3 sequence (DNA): TGTGCCAGCAGCCGCGCAGGGATGGGAGAAAAACTGTTTTTT.

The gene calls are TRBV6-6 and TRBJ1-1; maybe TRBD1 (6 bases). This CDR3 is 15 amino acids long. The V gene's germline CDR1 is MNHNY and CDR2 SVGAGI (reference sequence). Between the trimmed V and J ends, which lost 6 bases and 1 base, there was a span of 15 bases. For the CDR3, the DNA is TGTGCCAGCAGCCGCTTACAGGGTGGGAACACTGAAGCTTTCTTT. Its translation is CASSRLQGGNTEAFF.

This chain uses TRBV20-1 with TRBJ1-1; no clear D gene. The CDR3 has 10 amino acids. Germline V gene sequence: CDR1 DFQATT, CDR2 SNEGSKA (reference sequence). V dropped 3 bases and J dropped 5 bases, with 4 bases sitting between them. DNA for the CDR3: TGCAGTGCTAGCGGGACTGAAGCTTTCTTT. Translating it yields CSASGTEAFF.